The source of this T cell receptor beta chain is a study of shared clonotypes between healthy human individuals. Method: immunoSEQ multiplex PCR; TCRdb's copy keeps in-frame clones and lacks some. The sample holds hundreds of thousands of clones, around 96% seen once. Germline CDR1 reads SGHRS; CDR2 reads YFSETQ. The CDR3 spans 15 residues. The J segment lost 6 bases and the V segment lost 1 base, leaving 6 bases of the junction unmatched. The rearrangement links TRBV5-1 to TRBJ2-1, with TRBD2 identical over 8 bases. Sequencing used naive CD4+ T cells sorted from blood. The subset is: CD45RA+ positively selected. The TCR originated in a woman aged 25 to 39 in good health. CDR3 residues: CASSLTSGPSNEQFF. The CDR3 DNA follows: TGCGCCAGCAGCTTGACTAGCGGACCCTCCAATGAGCAGTTCTTC.